The rows below give T cell receptor beta chains drawn from one sample of a study of blood T cell repertoires in COVID-19. The method was immunoSEQ multiplex PCR; TCRdb's version includes in-frame clones alone and lacks a portion of them. The sample includes about 250,000 clones, 85% of them seen just once. Sequencing was carried out using PBMCs or T cells enriched from blood (not recorded which). The receptors here all came from a woman aged 45-59 years with acute COVID-19. Each CDR3 is given with its conserved first and last residue. A D gene is named only where the DNA matches it firmly. Size values are once, few and many counts, or a class for expanded clones, and some rows have none.

d_call: TRBD1
clone_size: .
j_call: TRBJ1-5
v_call: TRBV6-5
cdr3_aa: CASTPDRESNQPQHF
cdr3_nt: TGTGCCAGCACCCCGGACAGGGAAAGCAATCAGCCCCAGCATTTT

d_call: TRBD1
clone_size: .
j_call: TRBJ1-2
v_call: TRBV29-1
cdr3_aa: CSVASQGGFNYGYTF
cdr3_nt: TGCAGCGTCGCATCACAGGGGGGCTTTAACTATGGCTACACCTTC

d_call: TRBD1
clone_size: once
j_call: TRBJ2-7
v_call: TRBV6-5
cdr3_aa: CASSYSGRGQGGEQYF
cdr3_nt: TGTGCCAGCAGTTACTCGGGTAGAGGACAGGGAGGTGAGCAGTACTTC

d_call: .
clone_size: .
j_call: TRBJ1-1
v_call: TRBV5-5
cdr3_aa: CASSFVLEGEAFF
cdr3_nt: TGTGCCAGCAGCTTTGTTCTCGAGGGTGAAGCTTTCTTT

d_call: .
clone_size: .
j_call: TRBJ1-1
v_call: TRBV15
cdr3_aa: CATSRDRGGNTEAFF
cdr3_nt: TGTGCCACCAGCAGAGATCGGGGGGGGAACACTGAAGCTTTCTTT

d_call: .
clone_size: .
j_call: TRBJ1-4
v_call: TRBV19
cdr3_aa: CASSGPSGGEKLFF
cdr3_nt: TGTGCCAGTAGCGGACCTTCCGGCGGGGAAAAACTGTTTTTT

d_call: .
clone_size: .
j_call: TRBJ1-1
v_call: TRBV18
cdr3_aa: CASSPSRGWGEAFF
cdr3_nt: TGTGCCAGCTCACCATCAAGGGGTTGGGGTGAAGCTTTCTTT

d_call: .
clone_size: .
j_call: TRBJ1-5
v_call: TRBV3-1/TRBV3-2
cdr3_aa: CASSRQINQPQHF
cdr3_nt: TGTGCCAGCAGCCGGCAGATCAATCAGCCCCAGCATTTT

d_call: .
clone_size: .
j_call: TRBJ1-1
v_call: TRBV12-3/TRBV12-4
cdr3_aa: CASSQQDYTEAFF
cdr3_nt: TGTGCCAGCAGCCAGCAGGATTACACTGAAGCTTTCTTT

d_call: .
clone_size: once
j_call: TRBJ2-7
v_call: TRBV6-5
cdr3_aa: CASRGLSGAYEQYF
cdr3_nt: TGTGCCAGCAGGGGGCTCTCGGGCGCCTACGAGCAGTACTTC

d_call: TRBD1
clone_size: .
j_call: TRBJ2-2
v_call: TRBV9
cdr3_aa: CASSPNRGTGELFF
cdr3_nt: TGTGCCAGCAGCCCCAACAGGGGGACCGGGGAGCTGTTTTTT

d_call: TRBD2
clone_size: .
j_call: TRBJ2-1
v_call: TRBV7-9
cdr3_aa: CASSLGAWAGDDNEQFF
cdr3_nt: TGTGCCAGCAGCTTAGGAGCGTGGGCGGGGGATGACAATGAGCAGTTCTTC

d_call: TRBD1
clone_size: .
j_call: TRBJ2-1
v_call: TRBV19
cdr3_aa: CASRQGQGRGNEQFF
cdr3_nt: TGTGCCAGTAGACAAGGACAGGGACGTGGCAATGAGCAGTTCTTC